This paragraph reports one T cell receptor (beta chain). Given a much more abundant clone one base away, this may be a read error. The sample originates from a study of T cells in Graves' hyperthyroidism and ophthalmopathy. CDR3 length equals 15 residues. The germline CDR1 and CDR2 sequences are MNHNS and SASEGT. Amplified TCR beta CDR3 regions came from RNA transcripts. The HTBI primer set served for first-round RT-PCR of the TCR CDR3. TCRdb itself ran the multiplex PCR reads through MiXCR, one entry per CDR3 protein. The sample includes 350,000 or so distinct CDR3 sequences, under 25% seen only once; the top ten take around 45%.

The TCR was taken from a woman aged 50 to 65 with Graves' hyperthyroidism. V and J are TRBV6-1 and TRBJ2-7, with 9 bases that match TRBD1. Sample: blood. CDR3 region: CASSQVGQGSYGQYF. For the CDR3, the DNA is TGTGCCAGCAGCCAGGTGGGACAGGGCTCCTACGGGCAGTACTTC.